The 20 T cell receptor beta chains presented below share a single source sample, sequenced in a study of T cells in women clearing cervical HPV infection. Repertoires were generated with immunoSEQ multiplex PCR, while TCRdb's copy carries only in-frame clones and drops some. Across roughly 24,000 clones, the top ten clones capture less than 6% of the sample. Sequences were obtained from blood buffy coat. Receptor source: a woman aged 18-70 years with a cervical HPV16 infection that either progressed to CIN3+ or cleared (not recorded which).

Details on this clone: The CDR3 goes on 3 residues after the read ends, and that part is filled in from the germline J gene. This chain links TRBV7-3 with TRBJ2-3, with 12 positions matching TRBD2. This CDR3 is 15 amino acids long. The junction had 3 bases not matched to a gene; V was cut back by 5 bases and J by 3 bases. Germline CDR1 reads SGHTA; CDR2 reads FQGTGA. The sequenced CDR3 bases are TGTGCCAGCAGCCAGACTAGCGGGGGTACAGATACG. Its protein product is CASSQTSGGTDT. The full CDR3 is CASSQTSGGTDTQYF.

Concerning this clone itself: The read ends 3 residues early relative to the CDR3; the germline J gene fills the gap. The chain couples TRBV10-3 to TRBJ2-5; D not resolved. Germline loops: CDR1 ENHRY, CDR2 SYGVKD. CDR3 size: 13 residues. The V end was cut by 2 bases, the J end by 3 bases, with 7 bases between. The sequenced CDR3 bases are TGTGCCATCAGTGAGGACTTCGAAGAGACC. Translation gives CAISEDFEET. The complete CDR3 protein is CAISEDFEETQYF.

Worth noting for this clone: The read falls 3 residues short of the CDR3 end, and the missing part is taken from the germline J gene. V is TRBV18 and J is TRBJ2-3; TRBD1 is a possible D gene (6 bases). The V end lost 6 bases, the J end lost 5 bases, and 24 bases lay between the germline ends. CDR1 KGHSH and CDR2 LQKENI come from the germline V gene. This CDR3 contains 17 residues. CDR3: CASSYRAPGQSGDTQYF. Partial CDR3 DNA: TGTGCCAGCTCCTACCGGGCTCCGGGACAATCGGGAGATACG.

A note on this clone: Sequencing ends 3 residues short of the CDR3 end; the germline J gene provides the rest. J is TRBJ1-2 and V is TRBV6-2 or TRBV6-3; D remains ambiguous. Per the germline V gene, CDR1 is MNHEY and CDR2 is SVGEGT. The CDR3 contains 15 residues. The covered CDR3 bases are TGTGCCAGCAGTTATGACACGACAAGCTCCTACGAC. Translated, it gives CASSYDTTSSYD. The entire CDR3 protein is CASSYDTTSSYDYTF.

Turning to this clone: The CDR3 extends 3 residues past the end of the read, so its final part is completed from the germline J gene. The chain employs TRBV10-3 and TRBJ2-5, with 9 nucleotides matching TRBD1. The CDR3 totals 17 residues. The V and J ends lost 0 bases and 4 bases, in that order; junction bases with no gene match: 9. In germline, CDR1 is ENHRY, CDR2 SYGVKD. The sequenced CDR3 bases are TGTGCCATCAGTGAGTCGACTTTGGGGACAGGGTCAGAGACC. Translated, it gives CAISESTLGTGSET. The whole CDR3 reads CAISESTLGTGSETQYF.

Concerning this clone: The CDR3 extends 3 residues past the end of the read, so its final part is completed from the germline J gene. The chain recombines TRBV5-5 with TRBJ2-7, with a weak D call TRBD2 (5 bases). CDR3 length: 12 residues. V was pared by 2 bases and J by 6 bases, with 9 bases between. Germline V CDR1 and CDR2: SGHKS, YYEKEE (reference sequence). CDR3 bases read: TGTGCCAGCAGCTTCTCGGCGGGCGAG. It is translated as CASSFSAGE. The CDR3 as a whole reads CASSFSAGEQYF.

In regard to this clone: The read halts 3 residues ahead of the CDR3 end, with the missing end drawn from the germline J gene. The chain joins TRBV20-1 to TRBJ2-1; 7 nucleotides agree with TRBD2. The CDR3 has 22 amino acids. The V and J ends lost 1 base and 5 bases, in that order; junction bases with no gene match: 29. From germline, CDR1 is DFQATT and CDR2 SNEGSKA (reference sequence). The CDR3 bases that were read are TGCAGTGCTAGAGTGGAGGGCGGCGGGGGACGCTCCTCGCCAACCCAAAACAATGAG. Protein sequence: CSARVEGGGGRSSPTQNNE. The whole CDR3 sequence is CSARVEGGGGRSSPTQNNEQFF.

About this clone itself: The read halts 3 residues ahead of the CDR3 end, with the missing end drawn from the germline J gene. This chain links TRBV30 with TRBJ2-7; unclear D gene. This CDR3 contains 13 residues. The V gene's germline CDR1 is GTSNPN and CDR2 SVGIG (reference sequence). V lost 2 bases and J 6 bases, leaving 14 bases between the germline ends. The covered CDR3 bases are TGTGCCTGGAGTCCCGCCCTTGTCGGCGAG. As protein: CAWSPALVGE. The CDR3 in full is CAWSPALVGEQYF.

Regarding this clone: The CDR3 end lies 3 residues beyond the end of the read and is filled in from the germline J gene. The chain is built from TRBV2 and TRBJ2-5; the match to TRBD2 covers 10 bases. V lost 7 bases, J lost 5 bases, and 7 bases stayed unmatched. The CDR3 contains 14 residues. CDR1 and CDR2 from the germline V gene are SNHLY and FYNNEI. The sequenced CDR3 bases are TGTGCCAGCAAGGCTAGCGGGGGTTGGGAGACC. Amino acid sequence: CASKASGGWET. The whole CDR3 sequence reads CASKASGGWETQYF.

Of note for this clone: The sequenced fragment ends 3 residues before the CDR3 boundary, so the rest is inferred from the germline J gene. The chain links TRBV19 to TRBJ1-2, with 7 positions matching TRBD1. The CDR3 has 15 residues. V shed 0 bases and J 5 bases; nucleotides not matched to a gene: 6. Germline V lookup: CDR1 LNHDA, CDR2 SQIVND (reference sequence). Incomplete CDR3 DNA: TGTGCCAGTAGTATAGAGGGACAGAGGACTTATGGC. Translation gives CASSIEGQRTYG. The CDR3 in full is CASSIEGQRTYGYTF.

Worth noting for this clone: The read terminates 3 residues before the CDR3 end, so the remaining end is supplied by the germline J gene. The rearrangement uses TRBV19 and TRBJ2-3, with a weak D call TRBD1 (7 bases). The V gene's germline CDR1 is LNHDA and CDR2 SQIVND (reference sequence). CDR3 size: 17 residues. CDR3 residues: CASSIVDRRDSNQPQYF. The sequenced CDR3 bases are TGTGCCAGTAGTATAGTTGATAGGAGGGACAGCAATCAGCCG.

About this clone: The read terminates 3 residues ahead of where the CDR3 ends, so the germline J gene completes it. The identical CDR3 is also encoded by other nucleotide sequences in the sample. The V and J genes are TRBV5-5 and TRBJ2-5, with D hard to call. V was pared by 4 bases and J by 4 bases, with 14 bases between. The CDR3 contains 14 residues. Germline-derived CDR1 and CDR2 are SGHKS and YYEKEE (reference sequence). The covered CDR3 bases are TGTGCCAGCAGCCTCGACGCAGGCAGAGAGACC. Translation gives CASSLDAGRET. In full, the CDR3 reads CASSLDAGRETQYF.

About this clone itself: The read is 3 residues too short to cover the CDR3 end, so that end is filled in from the germline J gene. The J gene is TRBJ1-1, the V gene TRBV18; 7 bases map to TRBD1. V lost 1 base to trimming and J lost 3 bases; unmatched junction nucleotides: 5. This CDR3 contains 15 residues. Germline V CDR1 and CDR2: KGHSH, LQKENI. CDR3 loop: CASSPRGQPDTEAFF. The covered CDR3 bases are TGTGCCAGCTCACCACGGGGACAGCCCGACACTGAA.

Note on this clone: Sequencing ends 3 residues short of the CDR3 end; the germline J gene provides the rest. V gene TRBV28 combines with J gene TRBJ1-5; D is unclear. This CDR3 is built from 13 residues. Per germline, CDR1 MDHEN and CDR2 SYDVKM. Trimming took off 4 bases at V and 4 bases at J, with 8 bases between the two ends. The covered CDR3 bases are TGTGCCAGCAGTTCTGGCCTGAATCAGCCC. Encoded protein: CASSSGLNQP. The whole CDR3 sequence is CASSSGLNQPQHF.

By frequency, this clone registers medium-sized (0.01 to 0.1%). The CDR3 end is not reached by the read, which stops 3 residues before it; the germline J gene fills it in. The chain couples TRBV19 to TRBJ2-4; 7 nucleotides align to TRBD1. The CDR3 sequence is 14 residues long. CDR1 and CDR2 from the germline V gene are LNHDA and SQIVND (reference sequence). Unmatched junction bases numbered 12, after V lost 7 bases and J lost 9 bases. The CDR3 here is CASNQGQANAIQYF. The covered CDR3 bases are TGTGCCAGTAATCAAGGACAGGCCAATGCCATT.

In the case of this clone: The CDR3 end falls 3 residues outside the read, so it is completed with the germline J gene. This chain connects TRBV29-1 to TRBJ2-7, with a weak D call TRBD1 (6 bases). The CDR3 length is 11 residues. CDR1 SQVTM and CDR2 ANQGSEA come from the germline V gene. Trimming shortened V by 4 bases and J by 3 bases, and 7 bases separated the two germline ends. CDR3 bases read: TGCAGCGTTGCAGGGGACTACGAG. Protein sequence: CSVAGDYE. The CDR3 as a whole reads CSVAGDYEQYF.

The covered CDR3 bases are TGTGCCAGCGGTACCGCTCAGGGGGCTGGA. Translated, it gives CASGTAQGAG. The whole CDR3 reads CASGTAQGAGAFF. The genes are TRBV19 and TRBJ1-1, with TRBD1 identical over 8 bases. Sequencing ends 3 residues short of the CDR3 end; the germline J gene provides the rest. The CDR3 has 13 amino acids. CDR1 and CDR2 from the germline V gene are LNHDA and SQIVND (reference sequence).

Concerning this clone: At one end, the junction sequence differs from germline, possibly due to a read error. The missing CDR3 end, 3 residues past where the read stops, is filled in from the germline J gene. This sample also contains other DNA sequences that code for the same CDR3. The rearrangement joins TRBV10-3 to TRBJ1-3; D is possibly TRBD1 (6 bases). CDR1 and CDR2 (germline): ENHRY, SYGVKD. The CDR3 loop spans 14 amino acids. The DNA read from the CDR3 is TGTGCCATCAGCGAGTCGGGGCAGGGGAACACC. It translates to CAISESGQGNT. The entire CDR3 is CAISESGQGNTIYF.

As to this clone: From the germline J gene comes the end of the CDR3, since the read stops 3 residues before it. Additional DNA sequences in this sample encode the identical CDR3. The chain carries TRBV7-9 and TRBJ1-2; 7 nucleotides align to TRBD1. The germline CDR1 and CDR2 sequences are SEHNR and FQNEAQ (reference sequence). This CDR3 comprises 13 residues. The sequenced part of the CDR3 DNA is TGTGCCAGCAGCTTGGGCAGGGGGTACGAC. Protein: CASSLGRGYD. The full CDR3 reads CASSLGRGYDYTF.

Regarding this clone: The sequenced fragment ends 3 residues before the CDR3 boundary, so the rest is inferred from the germline J gene. The V gene is TRBV7-3, the J gene TRBJ2-7; D is perhaps TRBD1 (6 bases). Germline CDR1 SGHTA, CDR2 FQGTGA. This CDR3 is 13 amino acids long. Trimming pared 1 base from V and 5 bases from J, leaving 9 bases between. The CDR3 sequence: CASSLNRDHEQYF. CDR3 DNA (partial): TGTGCCAGCAGCTTAAACAGGGACCACGAG.